Shown below are 22 T cell receptor beta chains from a single sample sequenced in a study of blood T cell repertoires in COVID-19. Some clones are missing from TCRdb's copy, which holds only in-frame ones; the method was immunoSEQ multiplex PCR. This table has around 300,000 clones, 75% to 90% appearing once. The sequenced sample was peripheral blood. Receptors were obtained from a woman between 25 and 40 years old with active or convalescent COVID-19.

The chain employs TRBV7-2 and TRBJ1-1, with 8 bases identical to TRBD1. Losses at the gene ends were 5 bases for V and 7 bases for J; bases not matched to a gene: 6. The germline V gene has CDR1 SGHTA and CDR2 FQGNSA. The CDR3 runs 13 residues. CDR3 sequence (DNA): TGTGCCAGCAGCCTACGGACAGGGAATGAAGCTTTCTTT. Amino acid sequence: CASSLRTGNEAFF.

The gene calls are TRBV25-1 and TRBJ1-1; TRBD1 aligns across 9 bases. This CDR3 comprises 11 residues. Germline V gene lookup returns CDR1 MGHDK and CDR2 SYGVNS. Unmatched junction bases numbered 1, after V lost 7 bases and J lost 7 bases. The chain's CDR3 is CASNRGLEAFF. The CDR3 bases are TGTGCCAGCAACAGGGGGCTTGAAGCTTTCTTT.

This sequence joins TRBV30 and TRBJ1-4; TRBD1 agrees at 7 bases. J was trimmed by 4 bases and V by 2 bases; bases with no gene match: 4. From germline, CDR1 is GTSNPN and CDR2 SVGIG (reference sequence). The CDR3 is 14 residues long. The CDR3 nucleotides read TGTGCCTGGAGTACAGGGGACAGTAATGAAAAACTGTTTTTT. This gives the protein CAWSTGDSNEKLFF.

The chain couples TRBV5-1 to TRBJ2-3; 7 nucleotides line up with TRBD2. Germline assignment: CDR1 SGHRS and CDR2 YFSETQ. The V gene end was trimmed by 3 bases and the J gene end by 2 bases; junction bases not matched to a gene: 9. This CDR3 comprises 16 residues. The CDR3 loop reads CASSSGGRGPTDTQYF. The DNA of the CDR3 is TGCGCCAGCAGCTCCGGCGGGAGAGGTCCCACAGATACGCAGTATTTT.

The chain recombines TRBV7-2 with TRBJ2-3, with TRBD2 matching over 15 bases. This CDR3 is 19 amino acids long. Germline assignment: CDR1 SGHTA and CDR2 FQGNSA. V dropped 7 bases and J dropped 3; count of bases not matched to a gene: 14. The CDR3 DNA is TGTGCCAGCACCTTCGGACTAGCGGGGGGGCCGAGCAGGACAGATACGCAGTATTTT. This codes for CASTFGLAGGPSRTDTQYF.

This chain connects TRBV27 to TRBJ2-6, with D maybe TRBD1 (6 bases). CDR1 is MNHEY, CDR2 SMNVEV, per germline (reference sequence). This CDR3 contains 18 residues. V lost 0 bases, J lost 4 bases, and 16 bases lay in between. Here the CDR3 DNA reads TGTGCCAGCAGTTTATCGTTAAGCCCAGGGGCCGGGGCCAACGTCCTGACTTTC. Translation gives CASSLSLSPGAGANVLTF.

In its sample, this clone was seen once. The chain has TRBV2 and TRBJ2-1, with unresolved D. Germline loops: CDR1 SNHLY, CDR2 FYNNEI. This CDR3 has 12 residues. Trimming left V 7 bases short and J 7 bases short, with 11 bases between. The DNA of the CDR3 is TGTGCCAGCATTGAGTTAACAAATGAGCAGTTCTTC. This codes for CASIELTNEQFF.

V usage is TRBV28 and J usage is TRBJ1-2; D is perhaps TRBD1 (5 bases). Per germline, CDR1 MDHEN and CDR2 SYDVKM. There are 13 residues in the CDR3. Trimming cost V 4 bases and J 9 bases, with 15 bases left between them. Written as DNA, the CDR3 is TGTGCCAGCAGTTCCCAGGGAAAATATAGCTACACCTTC. It encodes CASSSQGKYSYTF.

The chain is built from TRBV30 and TRBJ1-2, with D hard to call. Germline V CDR1 and CDR2: GTSNPN, SVGIG (reference sequence). The CDR3 is made up of 15 amino acids. V was clipped by 0 bases and J by 4 bases, with 15 bases between them. The CDR3, as DNA: TGTGCCTGGAGTGTTGGAGTGGGTCCGGGCTATGGCTACACCTTC. Residues: CAWSVGVGPGYGYTF.

This chain uses TRBV30 with TRBJ2-2; D is possibly TRBD2 (7 bases). CDR1 GTSNPN and CDR2 SVGIG come from the germline V gene (reference sequence). CDR3 size: 15 residues. Trimming removed 5 bases at V and 7 bases at J, with 20 bases between. DNA for the CDR3: TGTGCCTGGGACCGGGGGGCACCGGGAGGCGGGGAGCTGTTTTTT. Its protein is CAWDRGAPGGGELFF. Full variable domain (outside the CDR3, taken from reference TRBV30 and TRBJ2-2): SQTIHQWPATLVQPVGSPLSLECTVEGTSNPNLYWYRQAAGRGLQLLFYSVGIGQISSEVPQNLSASRPQDRQFILSSKKLLLSDSGFYLCAWDRGAPGGGELFFGEGSRLTVL.

As regards this clone: The junction differs from germline at one of its ends, possibly a read error. V usage is TRBV6-5 and J usage is TRBJ2-3; D possibly corresponds to TRBD1 (6 bases). The length of the CDR3 is 12 residues. Germline CDR1 and CDR2: MNHEY and SVGAGI. The CDR3 region has the DNA TGTGCCAGCAGTTCGACAGGAGATGCGCAGTATTTT. Translated: CASSSTGDAQYF.

CDR3 protein: CATGQLYEQYF. Here the CDR3 DNA reads TGTGCCACAGGACAACTCTACGAGCAGTACTTC. V is TRBV6-6 and J is TRBJ2-7, with D possibly TRBD1 on 5 matching bases. CDR3 length equals 11 residues. Trimming stripped 10 bases from V and 3 bases from J, with 10 bases between. CDR1 is MNHNY and CDR2 is SVGAGI in the germline V gene (reference sequence).

The V call is TRBV30, the J call TRBJ2-7; TRBD2 is a possible D gene (6 bases). CDR3 length: 14 amino acids. CDR1 is GTSNPN, CDR2 SVGIG, per germline (reference sequence). V lost 3 bases to trimming and J lost 6 bases, with 18 bases between them. The CDR3 spells CAWRRDWGSGEQYF. The CDR3, as DNA: TGTGCCTGGAGAAGGGACTGGGGTTCGGGCGAGCAGTACTTC.

This chain joins TRBV18 and TRBJ2-1; 7 nucleotides line up with TRBD2. This CDR3 region has 15 residues. V lost 7 bases, J lost 7 bases, and 13 bases stayed unmatched. Per the germline V gene, CDR1 is KGHSH and CDR2 is LQKENI. This CDR3 is CASLSGTTLGNEQFF. CDR3 in DNA: TGTGCCAGCTTATCTGGGACTACCTTGGGGAATGAGCAGTTCTTC. Together with reference TRBV18 and TRBJ2-1, the CDR3 gives the full variable domain: NAGVMQNPRHLVRRRGQEARLRCSPMKGHSHVYWYRQLPEEGLKFMVYLQKENIIDESGMPKERFSAEFPKEGPSILRIQQVVRGDSAAYFCASLSGTTLGNEQFFGPGTRLTVL.

This chain links TRBV6-1 with TRBJ1-2; 9 bases line up with TRBD1. The length of the CDR3 is 15 residues. J was trimmed by 2 bases and V by 3 bases; bases with no gene match: 4. From germline, CDR1 is MNHNS and CDR2 SASEGT. CDR3 nucleotide sequence: TGTGCCAGCAGTGACGACAGGGGGATCAACTATGGCTACACCTTC. Encoded protein: CASSDDRGINYGYTF.

This clone has just one count. V usage is TRBV5-5 and J usage is TRBJ2-7; 10 positions agree with TRBD2. CDR3 length: 16 amino acids. The V and J ends lost 1 base and 1 base, in that order; junction bases with no gene match: 5. Germline V gives CDR1 SGHKS, CDR2 YYEKEE (reference sequence). The CDR3: CASSLRLAGVSYEQYF. In DNA form, the CDR3 reads TGTGCCAGCAGCTTGCGCCTAGCGGGGGTTTCCTACGAGCAGTACTTC.

The CDR3 loop reads CASSPLGGGVQYQETQYF. CDR3 DNA: TGTGCCAGCAGCCCCCTTGGGGGGGGCGTCCAGTACCAAGAGACCCAGTACTTC. The rearrangement uses TRBV4-2 and TRBJ2-5; the D gene is possibly TRBD2 (7 bases). The CDR3 sequence is 18 residues long. Trimming pared 4 bases from V and 0 bases from J, leaving 21 bases between. The germline gives CDR1 LGHNA, CDR2 YNFKEQ.

This chain joins TRBV28 and TRBJ1-2, with a tentative D call TRBD1 (5 bases). The CDR3 extends over 17 amino acids. V was cut by 2 bases and J by 0 bases, with 16 bases left in between. Germline V gene data show CDR1 as MDHEN and CDR2 as SYDVKM. CDR3 residues: CASSLPAAGKANYGYTF. In DNA form, the CDR3 reads TGTGCCAGCAGTTTACCCGCGGCAGGGAAAGCTAACTATGGCTACACCTTC.

The V gene is TRBV19, the J gene TRBJ1-3; D call uncertain. Germline V lookup: CDR1 LNHDA, CDR2 SQIVND (reference sequence). Trimming stripped 5 bases from V and 1 base from J, with 9 bases between. This CDR3 spans 14 amino acids. The DNA for the CDR3 is TGTGCCAGTAGTCGTTCGGGGTCTGGAAACACCATATATTTT. Translating it yields CASSRSGSGNTIYF.

This clone was seen a few times. This chain connects TRBV7-2 to TRBJ1-1, with a weak D call TRBD1 (5 bases). The CDR3 length is 13 residues. V lost 2 bases to trimming and J lost 8 bases, with 12 bases between them. CDR1 SGHTA and CDR2 FQGNSA come from the germline V gene. Here the CDR3 reads CASSLLAGAEAFF. CDR3 DNA sequence: TGTGCCAGCAGCTTACTTGCTGGGGCGGAAGCTTTCTTT.

This sequence joins TRBV5-1 and TRBJ1-5; D unclear. From germline, CDR1 is SGHRS and CDR2 YFSETQ. This CDR3 region has 15 residues. V dropped 5 bases and J dropped 1 base, with 13 bases sitting between them. DNA for the CDR3: TGCGCCAGCAGGCCGGAGGGTGGGAGCAATCAGCCCCAGCATTTT. This gives the protein CASRPEGGSNQPQHF. Together with reference TRBV5-1 and TRBJ1-5, the CDR3 gives the full variable domain: KAGVTQTPRYLIKTRGQQVTLSCSPISGHRSVSWYQQTPGQGLQFLFEYFSETQRNKGNFPGRFSGRQFSNSRSEMNVSTLELGDSALYLCASRPEGGSNQPQHFGDGTRLSIL.

The V and J genes are TRBV7-9 and TRBJ2-1, with D tentatively TRBD2 (6 bases). Trimming removed 4 bases from V and 8 bases from J, with 12 bases in between. This CDR3 comprises 13 residues. The V gene's germline CDR1 is SEHNR and CDR2 FQNEAQ (reference sequence). CDR3 amino acids: CASSSRRGDEQFF. CDR3 sequence (DNA): TGTGCCAGCAGCTCAAGGCGGGGCGATGAGCAGTTCTTC.